The 8 T cell receptor beta chains below come from one sample, sequenced in a study of beta chain features in type 1 diabetes. The study's findings and limits: Across all four CD4+ subsets, people with type 1 diabetes showed modestly shorter TCRB CDR3s.

No antigen has been identified for these receptors. Expressed TCRB transcripts were sequenced because the entire RNA isolate underwent reverse transcription. Using immunoSEQ multiplex PCR, the repertoire was profiled, and TCRdb retains in-frame clones only, with some absent. The table includes 300,000 or so clones, 9.3% detected once. Material for sequencing was central memory CD4+ T cells from blood. All receptors derive from a man aged 30-40 years with type 1 diabetes.

The gene calls are TRBV11-2 and TRBJ2-4; 12 bases fit TRBD2. The CDR3 loop spans 18 amino acids. CDR1 is SGHAT and CDR2 is FQNNGV in the germline V gene. The V and J ends lost 5 bases and 1 base, in that order; junction bases with no gene match: 9. CDR3 in amino acids: CASSPSGGASRAKNIQYF. CDR3 DNA: TGTGCCAGCAGCCCTAGCGGGGGGGCGTCAAGGGCCAAAAACATTCAGTACTTC.

This clone was seen a handful of times. The V gene is TRBV5-1, the J gene TRBJ1-5; 7 bases match TRBD1. Germline lookup yields CDR1 SGHRS and CDR2 YFSETQ. The CDR3 contains 15 residues. Trimming at V came to 3 bases and at J to 5 bases, leaving 8 bases not matched to a gene. The CDR3 reads CASSSAGTVDQPQHF. Here the CDR3 DNA reads TGCGCCAGCAGCTCCGCCGGGACAGTAGATCAGCCCCAGCATTTT.

There are a few counts of this clone. V is TRBV18 and J is TRBJ2-7, with 13 positions matching TRBD2. Germline assignment: CDR1 KGHSH and CDR2 LQKENI. After removal of 4 bases from V and 3 bases from J, the junction contained 3 bases not matched to a gene. This CDR3 region has 15 residues. The CDR3 DNA reads as TGTGCCAGCTCACAAGGGACTAGCGGGGACTACGAGCAGTACTTC. It encodes CASSQGTSGDYEQYF. The entire variable domain, with the rest obtained from reference TRBV18 and TRBJ2-7, is as follows: NAGVMQNPRHLVRRRGQEARLRCSPMKGHSHVYWYRQLPEEGLKFMVYLQKENIIDESGMPKERFSAEFPKEGPSILRIQQVVRGDSAAYFCASSQGTSGDYEQYFGPGTRLTVT.

The chain couples TRBV7-9 to TRBJ2-7; D ambiguous. Trimming cost V 5 bases and J 0 bases, with 17 bases left between them. The CDR3 runs 16 residues. In germline, CDR1 is SEHNR, CDR2 FQNEAQ (reference sequence). The CDR3 DNA reads TGTGCCAGCAGCCATAATTCGGGTCTCGACTCCTACGAGCAGTACTTC. Translated: CASSHNSGLDSYEQYF.

This clone came up a few times. The V and J genes are TRBV4-2 and TRBJ2-2; the D is unclear. Deletions cut 1 base from V and 7 bases from J, with 16 bases between. Germline CDR1 and CDR2: LGHNA and YNFKEQ. The CDR3 length is 16 residues. The chain's CDR3 is CASSQGGNRFFGELFF. The CDR3 DNA is TGTGCCAGCAGCCAAGGTGGTAATAGATTCTTCGGGGAGCTGTTTTTT.

J is TRBJ2-3 and V is TRBV7-8, with D maybe TRBD1 (5 bases). The length of the CDR3 is 13 residues. The V and J ends lost 2 bases and 5 bases respectively, with 8 bases between them. The germline gives CDR1 SGHVS, CDR2 FQNEAQ. CDR3 DNA sequence: TGTGCCAGCAGCTTACCCGACAGAGATACGCAGTATTTT. This translates into CASSLPDRDTQYF.

This clone has only a few counts. V is TRBV7-9 and J is TRBJ2-2; D is perhaps TRBD1 (5 bases). The CDR3 has 15 residues. Trimming cost V 1 base and J 4 bases, with 10 bases left between them. CDR1 and CDR2 from the germline V gene are SEHNR and FQNEAQ (reference sequence). CDR3 amino acids: CASSLVSGITGELFF. CDR3 nucleotides: TGTGCCAGCAGCTTAGTGTCAGGGATCACCGGGGAGCTGTTTTTT.

This clone was detected a few times. The rearrangement links TRBV6-5 to TRBJ2-7; D is possibly TRBD2 (5 bases). This CDR3 has 14 amino acids. The V gene's germline CDR1 is MNHEY and CDR2 SVGAGI. V lost 2 bases to trimming and J lost 9 bases, with 17 bases between them. DNA for the CDR3: TGTGCCAGCAGTTACGGACGGATGGTAGGAGGGCAGTACTTC. Translated: CASSYGRMVGGQYF.